These 13 T cell receptor beta chains were sequenced from one sample in a study of T cells in localized non-small cell lung cancer. Using immunoSEQ multiplex PCR, the repertoire was profiled, and TCRdb retains in-frame clones only, with some absent. The repertoire holds roughly 2,100 clones, with roughly a quarter as singletons. The input for sequencing was normal lung tissue next to the tumor, taken before any cancer treatment. Every receptor here comes from a male donor older than 55 with stage II lung adenocarcinoma.

The chain joins TRBV28 to TRBJ2-1; possibly TRBD1 for D (6 bases). The germline V and J ends were trimmed by 10 bases and 0 bases, with 13 bases remaining between them. The CDR3 consists of 14 residues. CDR1 MDHEN and CDR2 SYDVKM come from the germline V gene. CDR3 DNA sequence: TGTGCCACCTCACAGGACAGCTCCTACAATGAGCAGTTCTTC. Translation: CATSQDSSYNEQFF.

The chain combines TRBV19 with TRBJ1-1; TRBD1 matches at 10 bases. V dropped 5 bases and J dropped 1; count of bases not matched to a gene: 4. Germline-derived CDR1 and CDR2 are LNHDA and SQIVND (reference sequence). The CDR3 extends over 15 amino acids. DNA of the CDR3: TGTGCCAGTAGTGATCGACAGGGGGCGAACACTGAAGCTTTCTTT. This translates into CASSDRQGANTEAFF.

J is TRBJ1-1 and V is TRBV11-3; perhaps TRBD1 as D (5 bases). CDR1 is SGHNT, CDR2 YENEEA, per germline. Trimming shortened V by 5 bases and J by 5 bases, and 18 bases separated the two germline ends. CDR3 length: 15 residues. The CDR3: CASSVAGALGTEAFF. DNA of the CDR3: TGTGCCAGCAGCGTCGCCGGGGCCTTGGGGACTGAAGCTTTCTTT.

This clone has just a few counts. For the CDR3, the DNA is TGTGCCGGGGCCCCTAAGGGGGGCAGGGAGCTGTTTTTT. This gives the protein CAGAPKGGRELFF. This rearrangement joins TRBV19 to TRBJ2-2; possibly TRBD1 or TRBD2 for D (6 bases each). This CDR3 is 13 amino acids long. Germline V gives CDR1 LNHDA, CDR2 SQIVND (reference sequence). The ends were cut back, 11 bases at V and 9 bases at J, with 19 bases in the middle.

This chain uses TRBV18 with TRBJ2-3; 11 positions agree with TRBD1. Germline CDR1 and CDR2: KGHSH and LQKENI. The J segment lost 6 bases and the V segment lost 0 bases, leaving 5 bases of the junction unmatched. The CDR3 sequence is 16 residues long. The CDR3 region is CASSPPKGTGGDTQYF. As DNA, the CDR3 is TGTGCCAGCTCACCACCGAAAGGGACAGGGGGGGATACGCAGTATTTT.

The rearrangement links TRBV19 to TRBJ1-2, with D perhaps matching TRBD1 (5 bases). CDR3 size: 13 residues. CDR1 LNHDA and CDR2 SQIVND come from the germline V gene (reference sequence). V lost 9 bases, J lost 3 bases, and 14 bases lay in between. CDR3 DNA sequence: TGTGCCAGCTCCAGAACGGGGGACTATGGCTACACCTTC. This encodes CASSRTGDYGYTF.

This clone was seen more than once but under ten times. The J gene is TRBJ2-3, the V gene TRBV5-1; 8 bases align to TRBD1. Trimming at V came to 0 bases and at J to 4 bases, leaving 7 bases not matched to a gene. This CDR3 is built from 16 residues. The V gene's germline CDR1 is SGHRS and CDR2 YFSETQ. The CDR3 reads CASSLEQGARSDTQYF. The CDR3 DNA is TGCGCCAGCAGCTTGGAGCAGGGGGCGCGATCAGATACGCAGTATTTT.

The chain has TRBV6-8 and TRBJ1-1; D not certain. There are 15 residues in the CDR3. Trimming removed 1 base at V and 0 bases at J, with 9 bases between. Germline V gives CDR1 MNHGY, CDR2 SAAAGT. The CDR3 reads CASSYFGALNTEAFF. DNA of the CDR3: TGTGCCAGCAGTTACTTCGGAGCATTGAACACTGAAGCTTTCTTT.

V gene TRBV2 combines with J gene TRBJ2-1; 7 bases are a match to TRBD1. The CDR3 extends over 19 amino acids. V gave up 5 bases and J gave up 6 bases; unmatched junction bases: 22. CDR1 is SNHLY and CDR2 is FYNNEI in the germline V gene. The CDR3 sequence: CASSYWVRDRESLGNEQFF. The CDR3 region has the DNA TGTGCCAGCAGTTATTGGGTCCGGGACAGAGAAAGTTTGGGCAATGAGCAGTTCTTC.

This chain links TRBV30 with TRBJ2-5; D gene uncertain. This CDR3 contains 13 residues. The germline CDR1 and CDR2 sequences are GTSNPN and SVGIG (reference sequence). V shed 5 bases and J shed 4 bases, with 14 bases lying between them. CDR3 region: CAWRHFTLETQYF. CDR3 nucleotide sequence: TGTGCCTGGCGTCATTTTACGCTAGAGACCCAGTACTTC.

The rearrangement uses TRBV9 and TRBJ1-2; D is undetermined. This CDR3 region has 13 residues. The germline V gene has CDR1 SGDLS and CDR2 YYNGEE. Trimming took 0 bases from V and 2 from J, leaving 5 bases between them. The DNA for the CDR3 is TGTGCCAGCAGCGTAGCGCAGAACTATGGCTACACCTTC. Amino acids: CASSVAQNYGYTF.

The rearrangement joins TRBV6-8 to TRBJ2-1; 11 nucleotides match TRBD2. The CDR3 is 15 amino acids. Trimming took 2 bases from V and 5 from J; bases not matched to a gene: 2. CDR1 MNHGY and CDR2 SAAAGT come from the germline V gene. The CDR3 spells CASSYPTSGNNEQFF. CDR3 in DNA: TGTGCCAGCAGTTACCCGACTAGCGGGAACAATGAGCAGTTCTTC.

This clone qualifies as medium-sized. The CDR3 region has the DNA TGTGCCAGCAGTCTCCCGGGAACCCTCTTTGGCTACACCTTC. It codes for CASSLPGTLFGYTF. The chain combines TRBV7-5 with TRBJ1-2. TRBV7-5 is termed a pseudogene. This CDR3 spans 14 amino acids.